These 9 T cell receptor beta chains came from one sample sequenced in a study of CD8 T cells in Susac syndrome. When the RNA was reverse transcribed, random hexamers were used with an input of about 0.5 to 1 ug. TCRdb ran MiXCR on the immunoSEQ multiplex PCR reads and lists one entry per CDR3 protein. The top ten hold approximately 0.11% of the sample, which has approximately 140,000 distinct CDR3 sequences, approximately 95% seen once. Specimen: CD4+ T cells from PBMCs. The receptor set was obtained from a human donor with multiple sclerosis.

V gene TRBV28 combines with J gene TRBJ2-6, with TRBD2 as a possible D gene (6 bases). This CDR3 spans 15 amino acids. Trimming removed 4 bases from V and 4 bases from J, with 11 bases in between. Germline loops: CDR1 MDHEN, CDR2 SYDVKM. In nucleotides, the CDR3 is TGTGCCAGCAGTTCGGGACTGGCCGGGGCCAACGTCCTGACTTTC. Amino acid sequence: CASSSGLAGANVLTF.

The CDR3 here is CASSLMSYSPLHF. DNA for the CDR3: TGTGCCAGCAGCTTAATGTCTTATTCACCCCTCCACTTT. The J gene is TRBJ1-6, the V gene TRBV7-2, with D hard to call. Germline assignment: CDR1 SGHTA and CDR2 FQGNSA. Trimming removed 2 bases from V and 8 bases from J, with 7 bases in between. There are 13 residues in the CDR3. Full variable domain (missing parts from reference TRBV7-2 and TRBJ1-6): GAGVSQSPSNKVTEKGKDVELRCDPISGHTALYWYRQSLGQGLEFLIYFQGNSAPDKSGLPSDRFSAERTGGSVSTLTIQRTQQEDSAVYLCASSLMSYSPLHFGNGTRLTVT.

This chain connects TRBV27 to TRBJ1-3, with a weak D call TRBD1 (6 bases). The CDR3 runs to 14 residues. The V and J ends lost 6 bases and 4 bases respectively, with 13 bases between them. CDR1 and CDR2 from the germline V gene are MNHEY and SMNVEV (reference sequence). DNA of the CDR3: TGTGCCAGCAGCCAGGGGACCTTAGGAAACACCATATATTTT. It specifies CASSQGTLGNTIYF.

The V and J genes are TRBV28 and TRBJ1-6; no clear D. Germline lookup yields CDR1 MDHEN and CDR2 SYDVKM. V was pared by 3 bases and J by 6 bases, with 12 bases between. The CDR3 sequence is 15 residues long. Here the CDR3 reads CASSFYDGGNSPLHF. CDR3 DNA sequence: TGTGCCAGCAGTTTTTATGACGGTGGTAATTCACCCCTCCACTTT.

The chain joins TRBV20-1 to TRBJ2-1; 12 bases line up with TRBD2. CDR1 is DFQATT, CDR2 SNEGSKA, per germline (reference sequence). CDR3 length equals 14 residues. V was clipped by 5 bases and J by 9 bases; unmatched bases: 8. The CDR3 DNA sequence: TGCAGTGCTTCCTGGACTAGCGGGAACCCTGAGCAGTTCTTC. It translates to CSASWTSGNPEQFF.

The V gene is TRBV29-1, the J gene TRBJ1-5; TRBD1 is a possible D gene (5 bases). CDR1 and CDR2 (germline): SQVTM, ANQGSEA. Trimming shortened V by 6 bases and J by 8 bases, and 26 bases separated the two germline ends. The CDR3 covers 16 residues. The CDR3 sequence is CSVLTNTGTLREPQHF. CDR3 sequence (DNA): TGCAGCGTCCTGACCAACACCGGGACCCTCAGGGAGCCCCAGCATTTT.

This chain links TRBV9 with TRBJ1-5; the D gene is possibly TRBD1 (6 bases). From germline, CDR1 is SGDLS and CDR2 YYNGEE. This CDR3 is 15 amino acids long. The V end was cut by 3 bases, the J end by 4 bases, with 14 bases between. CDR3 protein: CASSAVDSANQPQHF. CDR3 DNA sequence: TGTGCCAGCAGCGCAGTGGACAGCGCGAATCAGCCCCAGCATTTT. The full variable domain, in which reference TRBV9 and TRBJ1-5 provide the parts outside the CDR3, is DSGVTQTPKHLITATGQRVTLRCSPRSGDLSVYWYQQSLDQGLQFLIQYYNGEERAKGNILERFSAQQFPDLHSELNLSSLELGDSALYFCASSAVDSANQPQHFGDGTRLSIL.

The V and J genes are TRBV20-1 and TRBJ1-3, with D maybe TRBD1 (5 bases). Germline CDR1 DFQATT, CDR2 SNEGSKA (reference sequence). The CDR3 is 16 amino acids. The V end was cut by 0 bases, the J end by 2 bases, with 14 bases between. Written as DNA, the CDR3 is TGCAGTGCTAGAGACCTCAGGGAAGGGACTGGAAACACCATATATTTT. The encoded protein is CSARDLREGTGNTIYF.

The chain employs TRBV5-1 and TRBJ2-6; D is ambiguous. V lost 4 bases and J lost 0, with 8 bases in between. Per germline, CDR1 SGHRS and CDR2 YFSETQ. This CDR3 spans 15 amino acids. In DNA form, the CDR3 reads TGCGCCAGCAGCCCGCAGCCCTCTGGGGCCAACGTCCTGACTTTC. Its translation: CASSPQPSGANVLTF. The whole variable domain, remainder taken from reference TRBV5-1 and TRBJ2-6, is KAGVTQTPRYLIKTRGQQVTLSCSPISGHRSVSWYQQTPGQGLQFLFEYFSETQRNKGNFPGRFSGRQFSNSRSEMNVSTLELGDSALYLCASSPQPSGANVLTFGAGSRLTVL.